One sample yielded the 10 T cell receptor beta chains listed below, sequenced in a study of T-cell reconstitution after alpha-beta-depleted transplantation in children. A library of TCRbeta sequences, prepared with unique molecular identifiers, was generated. From the PCR reads, TCRdb called clonotypes with MiXCR, one entry per CDR3 protein. The sample holds roughly 200,000 distinct CDR3 sequences, approximately 7% seen once. The sample was PBMCs from the stem cell graft donor, taken from the stem cell graft. These receptors were obtained from a human donor who donated a stem cell graft to a child with Wiskott-Aldrich syndrome.

At least ten counts were recorded for this clonotype. The J gene is TRBJ1-5, the V gene TRBV12-3 or TRBV12-4; D is ambiguous. V was cut by 1 base and J by 7 bases, with 11 bases left in between. This CDR3 spans 14 amino acids. CDR3: CASSLGSGIQPQHF. The CDR3 DNA follows: TGTGCCAGCAGTTTAGGGTCCGGGATCCAGCCCCAGCATTTT.

This clonotype turned up a few times. The chain employs TRBV24-1 and TRBJ2-7, with TRBD1 identical over 7 bases. Germline-derived CDR1 and CDR2 are KGHDR and SFDVKD. The length of the CDR3 is 15 residues. V lost 6 bases to trimming and J lost 0 bases; unmatched junction nucleotides: 7. CDR3 region: CATSTPTGDSYEQYF. CDR3 bases: TGTGCCACCAGTACCCCTACAGGGGACTCCTACGAGCAGTACTTC.

Many counts were recorded for this clonotype. The rearrangement joins TRBV15 to TRBJ2-7; the match to TRBD2 covers 7 bases. V trimming: 1 base; J trimming: 7 bases; junction bases outside the gene matches: 4. Germline CDR1 is LNHNV and CDR2 is YYDKDF (reference sequence). CDR3 length: 13 amino acids. CDR3 sequence: CATSRVGGSEQYF. The CDR3 DNA follows: TGTGCCACCAGCAGAGTCGGGGGGAGTGAGCAGTACTTC.

This clonotype was picked up many times. The rearrangement joins TRBV4-1 to TRBJ2-1, with 7 bases lining up with TRBD1. The CDR3 is 13 residues long. Germline CDR1 reads MGHRA; CDR2 reads YSYEKL. After removal of 4 bases from V and 5 bases from J, the junction contained 2 bases not matched to a gene. CDR3 in DNA: TGCGCCAGCAGCCGCGGACAGGACAATGAGCAGTTCTTC. This translates into CASSRGQDNEQFF.

This clonotype was observed at least ten times. The chain joins TRBV3-1 to TRBJ1-2, with D hard to call. The CDR3 runs 17 residues. V was cut by 1 base and J by 6 bases, with 21 bases left in between. Germline loops: CDR1 LGHDT, CDR2 YNNKEL (reference sequence). The CDR3 loop is CASSQVGGSRPPNGYTF. CDR3 bases: TGTGCCAGCAGCCAAGTAGGAGGCAGCCGTCCCCCTAATGGCTACACCTTC.

There are a few counts of this clonotype. This chain connects TRBV18 to TRBJ1-2, with D hard to call. Trimming shortened V by 5 bases and J by 4 bases, and 11 bases separated the two germline ends. This CDR3 is built from 13 residues. CDR1 KGHSH and CDR2 LQKENI come from the germline V gene. In DNA form, the CDR3 reads TGTGCCAGCTCAAGTCTGATACCCTATGGCTACACCTTC. Its translation is CASSSLIPYGYTF.

This clonotype was counted at least ten times. CDR3 nucleotides: TGTGCCTGGAGTCCGGGACTAGATGAAGATACGCAGTATTTT. It encodes CAWSPGLDEDTQYF. The chain joins TRBV30 to TRBJ2-3, with 8 positions matching TRBD2. V gave up 2 bases and J gave up 5 bases; unmatched junction bases: 6. Germline values: CDR1 GTSNPN, CDR2 SVGIG (reference sequence). The CDR3 spans 14 residues.

The genes are TRBV11-2 and TRBJ2-3; no reliable D call. The germline V and J ends were trimmed by 7 bases and 7 bases, with 15 bases remaining between them. Germline V lookup: CDR1 SGHAT, CDR2 FQNNGV. The CDR3 consists of 13 residues. CDR3 bases: TGTGCCAGCACCCCTTCCCCCCTGAATACGCAGTATTTT. It specifies CASTPSPLNTQYF.

At least ten counts were recorded for this clonotype. V is TRBV29-1 and J is TRBJ2-5, with TRBD2 as a possible D gene (5 bases). This CDR3 region has 13 residues. The V gene lost 7 bases and the J gene lost 2 bases, with 14 bases spanning the gap. Germline V gene data show CDR1 as SQVTM and CDR2 as ANQGSEA. The CDR3 is CSDHTGSQETQYF. As DNA, the CDR3 is TGCAGCGACCACACGGGGTCACAAGAGACCCAGTACTTC.

The V gene is TRBV2, the J gene TRBJ2-2, with 7 bases matching TRBD2. The CDR3 runs 19 residues. Losses at the gene ends were 11 bases for V and 4 bases for J; bases not matched to a gene: 25. Germline lookup yields CDR1 SNHLY and CDR2 FYNNEI. CDR3 region: CAFCLTSGRGGQFTGELFF. In DNA form, the CDR3 reads TGTGCCTTCTGTTTAACCTCGGGCCGGGGAGGGCAATTCACCGGGGAGCTGTTTTTT.